This T cell receptor (beta chain) was sequenced in a study of T cell responses to AZD1222 COVID-19 vaccine. Study context: Second doses at about 4 or about 12 weeks were pooled.

Sequenced by immunoSEQ multiplex PCR; TCRdb stores in-frame clones only, minus some. The sample has about 110,000 clones; more than 85% are singletons. About this clone: What it binds is not known.

The CDR3 sequence is 14 residues long. Trimming shortened V by 2 bases and J by 0 bases, and 6 bases separated the two germline ends. Per the germline V gene, CDR1 is MNHEY and CDR2 is SMNVEV (reference sequence). General study results and limits: Spike-specific TCR repertoires showed rising breadth and depth after two AZD1222 doses.

The receptor's source is an adult in good health. The J gene is TRBJ2-3, the V gene TRBV27; D is unresolved. The sample was peripheral blood, taken on day 0 of AZD1222 vaccination. CDR3 sequence (DNA): TGTGCCAGCAGTTTAGGTTTAAGCACAGATACGCAGTATTTT. It specifies CASSLGLSTDTQYF.